The 20 T cell receptor beta chains listed next were all sequenced from one sample in a study of blood T cell repertoires in COVID-19. The repertoire was sequenced with immunoSEQ multiplex PCR; TCRdb's copy has only in-frame clones and lacks some. The sample shows about 140,000 clones, approximately 78% of them seen only once. Sequencing used peripheral blood. The origin of the receptors is an elderly woman with acute or convalescent COVID-19.

This clone was observed a few times. The rearrangement links TRBV14 to TRBJ1-6, with 8 bases fitting TRBD1. V lost 0 bases to trimming and J lost 3 bases; unmatched junction nucleotides: 10. Germline V gene lookup returns CDR1 SGHDN and CDR2 FVKESK. CDR3 length: 19 residues. CDR3 in DNA: TGTGCCAGCAGCCAAGAGGATGGTCAGGGGGCGGTCTATAATTCACCCCTCCACTTT. This encodes CASSQEDGQGAVYNSPLHF.

The rearrangement joins TRBV28 to TRBJ2-5; the D gene is possibly TRBD2 (7 bases). V lost 2 bases and J lost 4, with 11 bases in between. CDR1 MDHEN and CDR2 SYDVKM come from the germline V gene. CDR3 length: 14 amino acids. CDR3 in amino acids: CASSLGGAGETQYF. The CDR3 nucleotides read TGTGCCAGCAGTTTAGGGGGGGCGGGAGAGACCCAGTACTTC.

The chain combines TRBV10-3 with TRBJ1-1; D not certain. CDR3 length: 17 amino acids. Germline V lookup: CDR1 ENHRY, CDR2 SYGVKD. Deletions cut 3 bases from V and 0 bases from J, with 17 bases between. The DNA for the CDR3 is TGTGCCATCAGTGATACCCGGGTGATCTCTTTGAACACTGAAGCTTTCTTT. This encodes CAISDTRVISLNTEAFF.

V usage is TRBV6-1 and J usage is TRBJ2-5; TRBD2 aligns across 9 bases. The trim removed 4 bases at V and 4 bases at J, leaving 13 bases unmatched. The CDR3 totals 17 residues. In germline, CDR1 is MNHNS, CDR2 SASEGT. The CDR3 sequence: CASSARLGAGGLETQYF. The CDR3 DNA is TGTGCCAGCAGTGCTCGCCTCGGGGCGGGAGGGTTAGAGACCCAGTACTTC.

The V call is TRBV28, the J call TRBJ2-7, with 7 bases that match TRBD1. This CDR3 is built from 14 residues. CDR1 is MDHEN, CDR2 SYDVKM, per germline. V was pared by 5 bases and J by 0 bases, with 4 bases of the junction left unmatched. The CDR3 nucleotides are TGTGCCAGCAGTCCTGGGGACAGCTCCTACGAGCAGTACTTC. Translating gives CASSPGDSSYEQYF.

The chain joins TRBV12-3 or TRBV12-4 to TRBJ2-5, with TRBD1 matching over 9 bases. The CDR3 contains 13 residues. J was trimmed by 13 bases and V by 6 bases; bases with no gene match: 12. Here the CDR3 DNA reads TGTGCCAGCAGATTACTCGGGGACAGGGTTTGGTACTTC. This translates into CASRLLGDRVWYF.

This sequence joins TRBV30 and TRBJ2-5, with TRBD2 identical over 11 bases. Germline V gene lookup returns CDR1 GTSNPN and CDR2 SVGIG (reference sequence). The CDR3 consists of 12 residues. The trim removed 1 base at V and 9 bases at J, leaving 1 base unmatched. As DNA, the CDR3 is TGTGCCTGGAGTGAACTAGCGGGGGCCCAGTACTTC. Encoded protein: CAWSELAGAQYF.

This clone was detected only a few times. This chain uses TRBV2 with TRBJ2-2; tentatively, D is TRBD1 (6 bases). The CDR3 is 14 amino acids. V lost 6 bases to trimming and J lost 2 bases, with 10 bases between them. CDR1 and CDR2 (germline): SNHLY, FYNNEI. The CDR3 here is CASRQGENTGELFF. The CDR3 DNA is TGTGCCAGCAGACAGGGTGAAAACACCGGGGAGCTGTTTTTT. The full variable domain, rest sourced from reference TRBV2 and TRBJ2-2, is EPEVTQTPSHQVTQMGQEVILRCVPISNHLYFYWYRQILGQKVEFLVSFYNNEISEKSEIFDDQFSVERPDGSNFTLKIRSTKLEDSAMYFCASRQGENTGELFFGEGSRLTVL.

The chain links TRBV15 to TRBJ1-6; 8 positions agree with TRBD1. There are 14 residues in the CDR3. From germline, CDR1 is LNHNV and CDR2 YYDKDF (reference sequence). V gave up 0 bases and J gave up 9 bases; unmatched junction bases: 1. CDR3 residues: CATSRETGVSPLHF. CDR3 bases: TGTGCCACCAGCAGAGAGACAGGGGTTTCACCCCTCCACTTT.

This clone was picked up one time. The chain has TRBV27 and TRBJ2-1; 10 bases line up with TRBD2. The germline V gene encodes CDR1 MNHEY and CDR2 SMNVEV (reference sequence). Unmatched junction bases numbered 12, after V lost 7 bases and J lost 6 bases. This CDR3 spans 16 amino acids. The CDR3 loop reads CASMPYSGRGINEQFF. The CDR3 DNA sequence: TGTGCCAGCATGCCATACAGCGGGAGGGGGATCAATGAGCAGTTCTTC.

V usage is TRBV15 and J usage is TRBJ1-6; 7 nucleotides align to TRBD1. This CDR3 comprises 15 residues. The junction had 6 bases not matched to a gene; V was cut back by 0 bases and J by 10 bases. CDR1 and CDR2 from the germline V gene are LNHNV and YYDKDF (reference sequence). CDR3 coding DNA: TGTGCCACCAGCAGAGAGGGCAGGGGGGCATCACCCCTCCACTTT. Encoded protein: CATSREGRGASPLHF.

The J gene is TRBJ1-1, the V gene TRBV12-5; tentative D call: TRBD1 (5 bases). The CDR3 consists of 13 residues. Germline CDR1 reads LGHNT; CDR2 reads FRNRAP. Trimming pared 9 bases from V and 5 bases from J, leaving 16 bases between. CDR3 region: CARVSFRATEAFF. CDR3 coding DNA: TGTGCTAGGGTATCCTTCAGGGCGACTGAAGCTTTCTTT.

The chain couples TRBV24-1 to TRBJ2-2, with unresolved D. The CDR3 contains 14 residues. Germline-derived CDR1 and CDR2 are KGHDR and SFDVKD. V was clipped by 2 bases and J by 6 bases, with 9 bases between them. DNA of the CDR3: TGTGCCACCAGTGATTGGGTGAGGCCCGGGGAGCTGTTTTTT. It encodes CATSDWVRPGELFF.

This clone was seen a single time. The rearrangement joins TRBV11-2 to TRBJ1-1; D unclear. The CDR3 runs 13 residues. Trimming removed 1 base from V and 6 bases from J, with 9 bases in between. CDR1 is SGHAT, CDR2 FQNNGV, per germline. In nucleotides, the CDR3 is TGTGCCAGCAGCTTAGGGTCTAACGCTGAAGCTTTCTTT. This codes for CASSLGSNAEAFF.

The rearrangement links TRBV19 to TRBJ2-7; tentative D call: TRBD2 (6 bases). In germline, CDR1 is LNHDA, CDR2 SQIVND (reference sequence). The V and J ends lost 2 bases and 3 bases respectively, with 14 bases between them. This CDR3 has 15 residues. CDR3 region: CASSIRGLPDYEQYF. CDR3 coding DNA: TGTGCCAGTAGTATACGGGGACTCCCAGACTACGAGCAGTACTTC.

This sequence joins TRBV2 and TRBJ2-5, with D possibly matching TRBD2 (6 bases). This CDR3 is built from 18 residues. The germline gives CDR1 SNHLY, CDR2 FYNNEI. Between the trimmed V and J ends, which lost 9 bases and 3 bases, there was a span of 29 bases. CDR3 amino acids: CARKTVPSRERTEETQYF. CDR3 in DNA: TGTGCCAGGAAAACGGTACCCAGCCGGGAGCGGACTGAAGAGACCCAGTACTTC.

Here the CDR3 reads CASSSGGTGPYEQYF. CDR3 DNA: TGCGCCAGCAGCTCCGGTGGGACAGGGCCCTACGAGCAGTACTTC. This rearrangement joins TRBV5-1 to TRBJ2-7; 9 bases are a match to TRBD1. Germline V CDR1 and CDR2: SGHRS, YFSETQ. V shed 3 bases and J 2 bases; nucleotides not matched to a gene: 6. The CDR3 length is 15 residues.

CDR3 region: CASCPSGGLQETQYF. CDR3 nucleotide sequence: TGTGCCAGTTGTCCTAGCGGGGGCTTACAAGAGACCCAGTACTTC. The V call is TRBV19, the J call TRBJ2-5; 10 bases line up with TRBD2. Germline trimming cut 8 bases from V and 2 bases from J; bases unmatched to any gene: 8. CDR1 and CDR2 (germline): LNHDA, SQIVND (reference sequence). This CDR3 has 15 residues.

J is TRBJ1-5 and V is TRBV28, with TRBD1 matching 7 bases. CDR1 is MDHEN and CDR2 is SYDVKM in the germline V gene. V lost 5 bases and J lost 2; bases outside the gene matches: 9. CDR3 length: 16 residues. The CDR3 loop is CASSTNGQVGNQPQHF. The CDR3, as DNA: TGTGCCAGCAGTACTAATGGACAGGTGGGCAATCAGCCCCAGCATTTT.

The chain employs TRBV2 and TRBJ2-5; 9 bases agree with TRBD2. V lost 3 bases to trimming and J lost 5 bases; unmatched junction nucleotides: 4. Per germline, CDR1 SNHLY and CDR2 FYNNEI. The CDR3 contains 14 residues. This chain's CDR3 is CASSDQRGDETQYF. The CDR3 coding sequence is TGTGCCAGCAGTGACCAGCGGGGGGATGAGACCCAGTACTTC.